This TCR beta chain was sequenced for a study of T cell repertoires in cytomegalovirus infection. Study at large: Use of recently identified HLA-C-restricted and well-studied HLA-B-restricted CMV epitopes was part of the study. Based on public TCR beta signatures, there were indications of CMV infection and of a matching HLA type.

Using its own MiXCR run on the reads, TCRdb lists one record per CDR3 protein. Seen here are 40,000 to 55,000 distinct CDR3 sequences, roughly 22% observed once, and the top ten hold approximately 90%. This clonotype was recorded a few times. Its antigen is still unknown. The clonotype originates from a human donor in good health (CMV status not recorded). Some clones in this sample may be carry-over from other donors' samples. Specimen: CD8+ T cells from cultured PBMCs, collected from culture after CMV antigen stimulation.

The CDR3 region has the DNA TGTGCCAGCCCGGGACTAGTCACAGATACGCAGTATTTT. Protein sequence: CASPGLVTDTQYF. This chain connects TRBV2 to TRBJ2-3; 8 bases are a match to TRBD2. Germline V gene sequence: CDR1 SNHLY, CDR2 FYNNEI. CDR3 length: 13 amino acids. J lost 2 bases, V lost 8 bases, and 3 bases had no gene match.